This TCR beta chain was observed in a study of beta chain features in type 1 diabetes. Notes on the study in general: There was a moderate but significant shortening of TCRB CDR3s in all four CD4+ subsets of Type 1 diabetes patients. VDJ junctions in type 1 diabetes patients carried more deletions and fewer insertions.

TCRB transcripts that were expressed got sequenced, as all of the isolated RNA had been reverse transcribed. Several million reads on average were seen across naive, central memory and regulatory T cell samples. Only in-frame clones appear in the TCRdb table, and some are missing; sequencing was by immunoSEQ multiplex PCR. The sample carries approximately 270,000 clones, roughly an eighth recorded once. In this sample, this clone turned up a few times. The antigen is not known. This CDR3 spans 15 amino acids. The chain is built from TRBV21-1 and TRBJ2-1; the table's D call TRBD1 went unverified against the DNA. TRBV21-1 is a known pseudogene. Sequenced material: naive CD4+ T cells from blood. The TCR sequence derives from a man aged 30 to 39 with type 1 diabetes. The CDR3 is CASSFDRELRNEQFF. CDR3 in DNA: TGTGCCAGCAGCTTCGACAGGGAGTTACGAAATGAGCAGTTCTTC.